This T cell receptor (beta chain) is from a study of T cell clones after liver transplantation. Study-wide background: HCV positivity affected three of eight recipients; the rest lacked autoimmune or viral indications. Samples came pre-transplant, pre-randomization before withdrawal, and post-randomization after withdrawal ended.

V lost 6 bases and J lost 1, with 9 bases in between. The CDR3 is 13 residues long. Germline CDR1 reads KGHSH; CDR2 reads LQKENI. Profiled with immunoSEQ multiplex PCR; TCRdb holds only in-frame clones, not every one. This sample carries over 50,000 clones, around 84% of them seen once, and the ten largest clones take approximately 8%. Sequencing used CD4+ T cells from blood, obtained before liver transplant. This TCR was recovered from a human donor who received a liver transplant. This chain connects TRBV18 to TRBJ1-1; D might be TRBD1 (5 bases). CDR3 DNA sequence: TGTGCCAGCTCGCAAGACAGGAACACTGAAGCTTTCTTT. It codes for CASSQDRNTEAFF.